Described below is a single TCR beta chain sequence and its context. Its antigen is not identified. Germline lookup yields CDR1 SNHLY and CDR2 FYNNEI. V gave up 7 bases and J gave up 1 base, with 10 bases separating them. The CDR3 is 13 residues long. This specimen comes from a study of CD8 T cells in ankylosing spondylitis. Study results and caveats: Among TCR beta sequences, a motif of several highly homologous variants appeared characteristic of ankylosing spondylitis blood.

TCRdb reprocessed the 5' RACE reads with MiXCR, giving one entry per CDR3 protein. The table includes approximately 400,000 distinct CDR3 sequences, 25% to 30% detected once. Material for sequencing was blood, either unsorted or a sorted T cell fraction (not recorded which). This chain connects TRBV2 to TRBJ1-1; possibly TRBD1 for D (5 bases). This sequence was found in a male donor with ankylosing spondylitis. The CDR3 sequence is CASTGRANTEAFF. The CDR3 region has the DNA TGTGCCAGCACCGGCAGGGCGAACACTGAAGCTTTCTTT.